This T cell receptor beta chain was documented in a study of OX40 agonist ivuxolimab in advanced cancers. The overall study: Each patient was given ivuxolimab into a vein every 2 weeks, at 0.01 to 10 mg/kg. Partial responses were seen in three patients, one with hepatocellular carcinoma and two with cutaneous melanoma.

Sequencing used immunoSEQ multiplex PCR; TCRdb keeps in-frame clones, though not all of them. The profile covers tens of thousands of clones, with roughly 90% appearing a single time and approximately 12% taken by the ten largest. General observations from the study: Near-lowest levels of clonal expansion characterized partial responders at 0.1-3.0 mg/kg. Researchers did not determine the expanded peripheral T cells' antigen specificity.

CDR1 SGHTA and CDR2 FQGNSA come from the germline V gene. V was cut by 5 bases and J by 3 bases, with 11 bases left in between. The CDR3 totals 13 residues. For this clone: Antigen: not known.

This receptor was taken from an adult with an advanced solid tumor such as melanoma, head and neck, liver or kidney cancer. The chain joins TRBV7-2 to TRBJ2-7, with D perhaps matching TRBD2 (6 bases). The sequencing here drew on CD4+ or CD8+ T cells sorted from blood, taken in a trial of the OX40 agonist ivuxolimab. CDR3 DNA sequence: TGTGCCAGCAGCCGCGGGGCAGGCTACGAGCAGTACTTC. It specifies CASSRGAGYEQYF.